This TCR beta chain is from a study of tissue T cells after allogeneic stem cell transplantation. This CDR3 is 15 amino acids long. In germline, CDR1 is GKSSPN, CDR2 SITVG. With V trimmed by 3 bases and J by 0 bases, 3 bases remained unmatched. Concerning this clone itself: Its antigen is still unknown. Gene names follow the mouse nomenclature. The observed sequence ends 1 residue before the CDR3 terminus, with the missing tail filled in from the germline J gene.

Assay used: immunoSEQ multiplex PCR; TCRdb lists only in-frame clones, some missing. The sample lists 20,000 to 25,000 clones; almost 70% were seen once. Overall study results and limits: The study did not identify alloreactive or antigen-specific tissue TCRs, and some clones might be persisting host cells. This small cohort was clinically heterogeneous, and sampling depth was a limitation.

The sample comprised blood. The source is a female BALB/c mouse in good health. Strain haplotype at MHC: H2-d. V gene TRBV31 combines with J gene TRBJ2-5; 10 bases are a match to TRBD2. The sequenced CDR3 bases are TGTGCCTGGAGCCGGGACTGGGGTAACCAAGACACCCAGTAC. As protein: CAWSRDWGNQDTQY. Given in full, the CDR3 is CAWSRDWGNQDTQYF. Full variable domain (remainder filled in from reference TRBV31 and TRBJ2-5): AQTIHQWPVAEIKAVGSPLSLGCTIKGKSSPNLYWYWQATGGTLQQLFYSITVGQVESVVQLNLSASRPKDDQFILSTEKLLLSHSGFYLCAWSRDWGNQDTQYFGPGTRLLVL.